This entry is about one TCR beta chain. The antigen it recognizes is unknown. Per-nucleotide qualities are absent, and no much larger clonotype sits a single base away. Healthy controls were roughly 37 blood donors whose buffy coats came from the Finnish Red Cross blood service. All TCR-sequenced material derived from peripheral blood: patient blood samples and healthy donor buffy coats. Ficoll-Hypaque gradient centrifugation was used to isolate peripheral blood mononuclear cells. Magnetic purification was used to isolate CD4+ cells from the buffy coats of the healthy controls. The Gentra Puregene Cell and Tissue kit was used for genomic DNA extraction, and quantification was performed on a Qubit 2.0 fluorometer. TCRbeta rearrangements were sequenced from genomic DNA using the immunoSEQ assay at survey resolution. On the authors' methods: A lowest detectable productive clonotype frequency of 2.59 x 10-5 was observed in the TCR sequencing data. Only productive TCRbeta rearrangements, meaning sequences that were complete and in-frame, were kept for the analyses. Simpson clonality, calculated in the immunoSEQ Analyzer version 3.0, was used as the measure of sample clonality. Based on frequency, clones were grouped as very rare, small, medium, large (1-20%) or hyperexpanded (>20%). Generation probabilities were estimated with OLGA 1.2.3, V-gene circos plots were made with VDJtools, specificities were looked up in VDJdb, and CDR3 motifs were identified with GLIPH. What TCRdb holds here is the immuneACCESS table cut down to in-frame rearrangements. Part of the clones is not present; checked against another copy, under half of the missing clones reflect an unresolved V gene, and the others are unexplained. V and J calls and clone size are copied from that table; D and trimming were computed from the DNA. In all, the sample holds roughly 30,000 clones, and roughly 84% of those were seen once. The ten most abundant clones make up 2.1% of the sample.

These data come from a study of STAT5B mutations in CD4+ large granular lymphocyte leukemia (dated by TCRdb to between 2021 and 2023). In the study overall: Among the healthy controls, the CDR3 'QG' motif was associated with a particular HLA allele. The TCRbeta repertoires of CD4+ T-cell large granular lymphocyte leukemia patients were compared with the TCRbeta repertoires of healthy blood donors. Flow cytometry performed on FACSCanto II or FACSVerse showed that the purified fractions had more than 95% purity among lymphocytes. Paper-wide results and their limitations: Greater clonality appeared to be present in CD4-sorted patient repertoires than in healthy CD4+ repertoires, and the difference was retained after the putative leukemic clones were removed. TRBV06-family usage was enriched among the top patient clones (8/27) compared with healthy controls (2/35). Main leukemic clonotypes were private to each patient, although over 20% appeared at low frequency in other patients' non-leukemic repertoires. Data were not HLA-matched; higher clonality in CD4+ versus CD8+ T-LGLL could reflect the relatively small sample size.

Taken from the germline V gene, the CDR1 and CDR2 loops are SNHLY and FYNNEI. V is pared back by 4 bases and J by 6 bases, with 16 bases lying between the germline termini. The CDR3 sequence holds 15 residues, the cysteine and phenylalanine included. The only DNA kept is the CDR3, 45 bases in frame from the first base. This receptor was taken from a human donor in good health. Sequencing was performed on CD4+ T cells from blood buffy coats. The chain employs TRBV2 and TRBJ1-5; no D gene is confidently identified. Read as DNA, the sequence is TGTGCCAGCAGTGGGGCGGGGAATTGGGTTCAGCCCCAGCATTTT. This translates into CASSGAGNWVQPQHF.